This T cell receptor beta chain was recorded in a study of T cell changes during pregnancy in multiple sclerosis. The CDR3 loop spans 15 amino acids. Germline loops: CDR1 LNHDA, CDR2 SQIVND (reference sequence). With 2 bases clipped from V and 0 bases from J, the junction kept 3 bases outside the gene matches. Method: immunoSEQ multiplex PCR; TCRdb's copy keeps in-frame clones and lacks some. Of more than 100,000 clones in the sample, roughly 92% were seen once. Specimen: peripheral blood, collected after pregnancy. The receptor was isolated from a female donor with multiple sclerosis, enrolled in a pregnancy study. V gene TRBV19 combines with J gene TRBJ1-1, with TRBD1 matching 7 bases. CDR3 in DNA: TGTGCCAGTAGTATACAGGGGGGCCTGAACACTGAAGCTTTCTTT. Amino acids: CASSIQGGLNTEAFF.